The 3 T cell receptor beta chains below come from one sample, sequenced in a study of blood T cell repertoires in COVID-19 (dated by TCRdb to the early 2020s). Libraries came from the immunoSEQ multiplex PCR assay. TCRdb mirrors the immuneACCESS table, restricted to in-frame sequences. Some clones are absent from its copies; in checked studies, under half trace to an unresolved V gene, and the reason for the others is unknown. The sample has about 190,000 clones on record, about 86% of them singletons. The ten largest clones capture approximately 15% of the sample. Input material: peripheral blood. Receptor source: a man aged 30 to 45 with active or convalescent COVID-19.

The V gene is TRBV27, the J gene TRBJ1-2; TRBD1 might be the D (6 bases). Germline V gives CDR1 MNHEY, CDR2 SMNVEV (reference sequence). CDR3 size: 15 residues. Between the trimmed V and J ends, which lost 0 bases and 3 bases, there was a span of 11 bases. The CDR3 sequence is CASSLSDTGYYGYTF. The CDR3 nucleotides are TGTGCCAGCAGTTTATCGGACACAGGGTACTATGGCTACACCTTC.

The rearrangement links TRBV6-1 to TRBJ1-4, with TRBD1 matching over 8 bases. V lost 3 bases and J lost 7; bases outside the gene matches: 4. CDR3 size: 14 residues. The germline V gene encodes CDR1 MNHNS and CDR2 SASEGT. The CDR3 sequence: CASSEDRVGEKLFF. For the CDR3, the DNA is TGTGCCAGCAGTGAGGACAGGGTGGGTGAAAAACTGTTTTTT.

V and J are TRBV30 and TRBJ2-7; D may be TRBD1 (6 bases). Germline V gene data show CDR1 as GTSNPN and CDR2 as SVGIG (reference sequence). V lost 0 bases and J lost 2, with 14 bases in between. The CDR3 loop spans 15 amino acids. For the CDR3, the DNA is TGTGCCTGGAGTGTTCCGGTCAGGGGAACCTACGAGCAGTACTTC. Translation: CAWSVPVRGTYEQYF. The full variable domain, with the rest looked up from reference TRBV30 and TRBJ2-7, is SQTIHQWPATLVQPVGSPLSLECTVEGTSNPNLYWYRQAAGRGLQLLFYSVGIGQISSEVPQNLSASRPQDRQFILSSKKLLLSDSGFYLCAWSVPVRGTYEQYFGPGTRLTVT.